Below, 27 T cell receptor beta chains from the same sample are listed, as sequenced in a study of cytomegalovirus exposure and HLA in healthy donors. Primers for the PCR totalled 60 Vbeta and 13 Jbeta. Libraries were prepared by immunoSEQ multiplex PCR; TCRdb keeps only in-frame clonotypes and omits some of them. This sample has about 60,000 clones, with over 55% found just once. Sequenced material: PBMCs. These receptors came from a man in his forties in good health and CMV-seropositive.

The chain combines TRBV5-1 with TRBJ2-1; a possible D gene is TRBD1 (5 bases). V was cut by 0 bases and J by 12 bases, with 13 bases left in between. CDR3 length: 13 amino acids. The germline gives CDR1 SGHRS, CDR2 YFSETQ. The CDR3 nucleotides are TGCGCCAGCAGCTTGGTGCAGGGTGGTGGGCAGTTCTTC. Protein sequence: CASSLVQGGGQFF. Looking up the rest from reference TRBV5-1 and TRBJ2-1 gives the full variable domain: KAGVTQTPRYLIKTRGQQVTLSCSPISGHRSVSWYQQTPGQGLQFLFEYFSETQRNKGNFPGRFSGRQFSNSRSEMNVSTLELGDSALYLCASSLVQGGGQFFGPGTRLTVL.

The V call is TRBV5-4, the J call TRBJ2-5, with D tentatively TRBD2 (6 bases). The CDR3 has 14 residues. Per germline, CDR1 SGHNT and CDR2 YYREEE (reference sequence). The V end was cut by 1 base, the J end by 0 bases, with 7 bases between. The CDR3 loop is CASSLWGDQETQYF. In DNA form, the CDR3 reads TGTGCCAGCAGCTTGTGGGGGGACCAAGAGACCCAGTACTTC.

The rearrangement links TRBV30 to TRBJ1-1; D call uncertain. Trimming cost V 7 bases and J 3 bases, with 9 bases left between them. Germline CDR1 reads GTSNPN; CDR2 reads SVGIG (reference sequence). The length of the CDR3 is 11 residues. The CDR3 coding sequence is TGTGCCTCGAACCGAGACACTGAAGCTTTCTTT. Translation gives CASNRDTEAFF.

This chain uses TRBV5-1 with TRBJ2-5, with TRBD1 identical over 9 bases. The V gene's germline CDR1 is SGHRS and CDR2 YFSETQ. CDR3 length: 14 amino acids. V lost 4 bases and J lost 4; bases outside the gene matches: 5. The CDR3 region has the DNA TGCGCCAGCAGCCTACAGGGGGCTCTAGAGACCCAGTACTTC. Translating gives CASSLQGALETQYF.

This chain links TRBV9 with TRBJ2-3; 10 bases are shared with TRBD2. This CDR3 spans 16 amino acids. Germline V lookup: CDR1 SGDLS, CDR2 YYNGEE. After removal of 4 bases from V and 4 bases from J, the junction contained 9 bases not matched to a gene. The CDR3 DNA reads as TGTGCCAGCAGCCATAATCCTAGCGGGGGTTCAGATACGCAGTATTTT. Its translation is CASSHNPSGGSDTQYF.

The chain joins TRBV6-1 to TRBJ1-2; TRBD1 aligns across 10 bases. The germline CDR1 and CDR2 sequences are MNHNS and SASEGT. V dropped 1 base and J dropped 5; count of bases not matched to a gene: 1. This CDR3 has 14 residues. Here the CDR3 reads CASSEGTGGYGYTF. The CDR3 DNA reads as TGTGCCAGCAGTGAAGGGACAGGGGGGTATGGCTACACCTTC.

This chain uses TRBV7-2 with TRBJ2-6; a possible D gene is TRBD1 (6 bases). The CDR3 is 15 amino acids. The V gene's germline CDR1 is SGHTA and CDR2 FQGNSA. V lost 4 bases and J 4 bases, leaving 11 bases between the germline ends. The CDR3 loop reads CASSSSGTGANVLTF. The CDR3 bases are TGTGCCAGCAGCTCCTCCGGGACAGGGGCCAACGTCCTGACTTTC.

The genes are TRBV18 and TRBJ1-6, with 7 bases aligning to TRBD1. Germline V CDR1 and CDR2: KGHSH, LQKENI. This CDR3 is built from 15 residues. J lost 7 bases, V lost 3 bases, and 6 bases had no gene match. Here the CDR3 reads CASSPSGQLNSPLHF. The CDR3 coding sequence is TGTGCCAGCTCACCGTCGGGACAGTTGAATTCACCCCTCCACTTT.

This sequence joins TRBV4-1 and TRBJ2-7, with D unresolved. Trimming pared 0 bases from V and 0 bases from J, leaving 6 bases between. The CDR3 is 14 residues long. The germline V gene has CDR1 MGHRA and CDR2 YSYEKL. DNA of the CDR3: TGCGCCAGCAGCCAAGACCGGAGCTCCTACGAGCAGTACTTC. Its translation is CASSQDRSSYEQYF.

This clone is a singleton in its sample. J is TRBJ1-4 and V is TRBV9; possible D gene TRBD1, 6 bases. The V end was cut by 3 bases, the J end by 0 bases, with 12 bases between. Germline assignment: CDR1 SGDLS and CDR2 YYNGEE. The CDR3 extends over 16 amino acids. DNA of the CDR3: TGTGCCAGCAGCGCCGGACAGACGGCAACTAATGAAAAACTGTTTTTT. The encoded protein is CASSAGQTATNEKLFF. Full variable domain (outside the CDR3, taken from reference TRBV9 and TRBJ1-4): DSGVTQTPKHLITATGQRVTLRCSPRSGDLSVYWYQQSLDQGLQFLIQYYNGEERAKGNILERFSAQQFPDLHSELNLSSLELGDSALYFCASSAGQTATNEKLFFGSGTQLSVL.

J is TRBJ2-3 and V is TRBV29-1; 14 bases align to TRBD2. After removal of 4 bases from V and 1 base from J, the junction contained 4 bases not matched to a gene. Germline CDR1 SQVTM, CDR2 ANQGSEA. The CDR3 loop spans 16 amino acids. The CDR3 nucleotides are TGCAGCGTTGGAGAGACTAGCGGGGGGGGCACAGATACGCAGTATTTT. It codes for CSVGETSGGGTDTQYF.

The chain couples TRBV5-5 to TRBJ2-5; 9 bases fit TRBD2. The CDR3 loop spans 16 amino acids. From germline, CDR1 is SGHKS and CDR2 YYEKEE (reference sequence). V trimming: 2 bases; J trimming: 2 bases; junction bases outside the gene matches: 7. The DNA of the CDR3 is TGTGCCAGCAGCTTCGTACCCAGCGGGGGGCAAGAGACCCAGTACTTC. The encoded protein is CASSFVPSGGQETQYF.

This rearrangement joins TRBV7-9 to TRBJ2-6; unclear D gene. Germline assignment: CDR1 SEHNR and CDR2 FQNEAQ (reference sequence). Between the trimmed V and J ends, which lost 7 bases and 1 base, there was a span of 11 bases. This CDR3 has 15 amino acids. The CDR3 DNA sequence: TGTGCCAGCACCTTTTTATTTTCTGGGGCCAACGTCCTGACTTTC. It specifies CASTFLFSGANVLTF.

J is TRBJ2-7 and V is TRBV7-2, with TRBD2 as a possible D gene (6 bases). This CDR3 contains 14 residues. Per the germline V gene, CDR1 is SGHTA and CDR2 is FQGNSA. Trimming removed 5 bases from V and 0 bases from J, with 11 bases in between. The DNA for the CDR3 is TGTGCCAGCAGCCAGGACTACGCCTCCTACGAGCAGTACTTC. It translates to CASSQDYASYEQYF.

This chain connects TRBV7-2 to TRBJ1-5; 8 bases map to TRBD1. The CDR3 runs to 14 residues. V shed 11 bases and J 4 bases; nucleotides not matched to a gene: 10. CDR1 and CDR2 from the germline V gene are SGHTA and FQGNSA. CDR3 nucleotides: TGTGCCCGACGGACAGGGCGTGGGAATCAGCCCCAGCATTTT. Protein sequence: CARRTGRGNQPQHF.

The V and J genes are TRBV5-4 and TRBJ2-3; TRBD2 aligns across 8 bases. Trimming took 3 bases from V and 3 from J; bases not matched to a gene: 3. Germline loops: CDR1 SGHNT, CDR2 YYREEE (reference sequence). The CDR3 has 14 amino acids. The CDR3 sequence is CASSSSGGTDTQYF. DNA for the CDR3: TGTGCCAGCAGCTCGAGCGGGGGAACAGATACGCAGTATTTT.

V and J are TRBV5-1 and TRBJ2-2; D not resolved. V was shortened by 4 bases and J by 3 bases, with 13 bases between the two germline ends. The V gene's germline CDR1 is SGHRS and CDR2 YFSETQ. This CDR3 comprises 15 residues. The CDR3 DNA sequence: TGCGCCAGCAGCCCCGGTGAGGCGCACACCGGGGAGCTGTTTTTT. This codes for CASSPGEAHTGELFF.

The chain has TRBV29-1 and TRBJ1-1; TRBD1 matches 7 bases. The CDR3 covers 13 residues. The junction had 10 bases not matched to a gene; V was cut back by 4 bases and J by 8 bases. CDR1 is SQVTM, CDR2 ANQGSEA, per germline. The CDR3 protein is CSVGNRGTLEAFF. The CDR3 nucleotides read TGCAGCGTTGGGAACAGGGGAACACTCGAAGCTTTCTTT.

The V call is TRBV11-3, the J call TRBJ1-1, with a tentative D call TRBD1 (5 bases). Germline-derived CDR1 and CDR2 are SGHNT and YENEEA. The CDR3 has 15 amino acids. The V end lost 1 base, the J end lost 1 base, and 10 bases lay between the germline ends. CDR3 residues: CASSLGGEGNTEAFF. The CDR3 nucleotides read TGTGCCAGCAGCTTAGGAGGGGAGGGGAACACTGAAGCTTTCTTT.

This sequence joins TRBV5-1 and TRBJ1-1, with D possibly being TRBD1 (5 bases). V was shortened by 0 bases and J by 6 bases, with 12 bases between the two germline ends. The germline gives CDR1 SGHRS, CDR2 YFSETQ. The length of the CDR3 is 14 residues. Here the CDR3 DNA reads TGCGCCAGCAGCTTGGCTGGGGCGACACCTGAAGCTTTCTTT. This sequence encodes CASSLAGATPEAFF.

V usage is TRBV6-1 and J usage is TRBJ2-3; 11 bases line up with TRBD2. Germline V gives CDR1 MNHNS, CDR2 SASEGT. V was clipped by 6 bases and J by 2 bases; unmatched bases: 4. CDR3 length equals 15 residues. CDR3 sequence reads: CASRVAGGVTDTQYF. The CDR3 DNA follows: TGTGCCAGCAGGGTAGCGGGGGGGGTCACAGATACGCAGTATTTT.

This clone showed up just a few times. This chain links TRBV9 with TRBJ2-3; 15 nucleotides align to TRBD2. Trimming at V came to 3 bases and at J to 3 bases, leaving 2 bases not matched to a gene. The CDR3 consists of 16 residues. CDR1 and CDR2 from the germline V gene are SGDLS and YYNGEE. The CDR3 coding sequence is TGTGCCAGCAGCGGGACTAGCGGGGGGGGAACAGATACGCAGTATTTT. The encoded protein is CASSGTSGGGTDTQYF.

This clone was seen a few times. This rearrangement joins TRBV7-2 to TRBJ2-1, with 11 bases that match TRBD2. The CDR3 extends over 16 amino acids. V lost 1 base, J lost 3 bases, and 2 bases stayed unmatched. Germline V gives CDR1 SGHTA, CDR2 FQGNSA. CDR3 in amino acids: CASSLDLAGGYNEQFF. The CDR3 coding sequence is TGTGCCAGCAGCTTAGATCTAGCGGGGGGCTACAATGAGCAGTTCTTC.

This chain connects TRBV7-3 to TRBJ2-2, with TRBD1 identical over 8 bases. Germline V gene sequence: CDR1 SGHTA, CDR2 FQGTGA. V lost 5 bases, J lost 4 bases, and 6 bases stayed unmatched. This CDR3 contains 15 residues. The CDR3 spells CASSGQGGGTGELFF. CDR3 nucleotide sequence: TGTGCCAGCAGCGGACAGGGAGGTGGCACCGGGGAGCTGTTTTTT.

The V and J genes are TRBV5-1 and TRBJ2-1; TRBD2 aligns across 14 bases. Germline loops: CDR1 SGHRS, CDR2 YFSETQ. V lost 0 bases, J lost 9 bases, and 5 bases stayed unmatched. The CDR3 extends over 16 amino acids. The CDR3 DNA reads TGCGCCAGCAGCTTGGCGGCGACTAGCGGGGGGGGTGAGCAGTTCTTC. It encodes CASSLAATSGGGEQFF. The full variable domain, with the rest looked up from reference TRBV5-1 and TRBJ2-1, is KAGVTQTPRYLIKTRGQQVTLSCSPISGHRSVSWYQQTPGQGLQFLFEYFSETQRNKGNFPGRFSGRQFSNSRSEMNVSTLELGDSALYLCASSLAATSGGGEQFFGPGTRLTVL.

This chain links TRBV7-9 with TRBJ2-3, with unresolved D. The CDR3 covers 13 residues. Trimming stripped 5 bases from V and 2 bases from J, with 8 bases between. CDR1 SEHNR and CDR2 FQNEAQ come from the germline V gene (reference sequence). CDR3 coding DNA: TGTGCCAGCAGCATGACTGTCACAGATACGCAGTATTTT. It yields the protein CASSMTVTDTQYF.

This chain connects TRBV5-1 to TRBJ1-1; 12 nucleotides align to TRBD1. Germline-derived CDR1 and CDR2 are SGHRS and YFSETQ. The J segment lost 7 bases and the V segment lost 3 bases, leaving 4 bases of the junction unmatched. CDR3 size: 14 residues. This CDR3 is CASSWDRGLGEAFF. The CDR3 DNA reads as TGCGCCAGCAGCTGGGACAGGGGGCTTGGTGAAGCTTTCTTT. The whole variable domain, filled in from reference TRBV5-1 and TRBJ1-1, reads KAGVTQTPRYLIKTRGQQVTLSCSPISGHRSVSWYQQTPGQGLQFLFEYFSETQRNKGNFPGRFSGRQFSNSRSEMNVSTLELGDSALYLCASSWDRGLGEAFFGQGTRLTVV.